The T cell receptor beta chain described here comes from a study of CD4 T cell repertoires in COVID-19. Study overall: Other coronavirus spike proteins restimulated relabeled CFSE-low cells expanded with IL-2 for over 8 days. Points from the study as a whole: Several top expanded SARS-CoV-2-reactive clonotypes were shared by two or three memory subsets. SARS-CoV and/or HKU1 spike cultures shared between 7 and 25% of SARS-CoV-2 clonotypes.

This clone occurred a few times. What it recognizes is unknown. Assay: immunoSEQ multiplex PCR; the TCRdb copy retains only in-frame clones and omits some. The data contain over 75,000 clones, approximately 83% of them singletons. Germline V gives CDR1 SEHNR, CDR2 FQNEAQ (reference sequence). CDR3 length: 15 amino acids. With 3 bases removed from V and 1 base from J, the gap between germline ends came to 10 bases. The chain employs TRBV7-9 and TRBJ1-5, with D perhaps TRBD1 (5 bases). The sequencing used CD4+ T cells from peripheral blood, collected after recovery from COVID-19. The sequence was collected from a human donor who had COVID-19. The CDR3 region is CASSFAGGSNQPQHF. CDR3 DNA: TGTGCCAGCAGCTTTGCGGGGGGAAGCAATCAGCCCCAGCATTTT.